Described below is a single TCR beta chain sequence and its context. Other nucleotide sequences in the sample specify the same CDR3. Original handling: Amplifying reference gene primers gave estimates of nucleated cell counts. Libraries were prepared by immunoSEQ multiplex PCR; TCRdb keeps only in-frame clonotypes and omits some of them. The V and J calls and clone size were taken over from that table, and D and trimming were inferred from the DNA. The table lists around 260,000 clones, around 90% of them singletons. The entry originates in a study of blood T cell repertoires in COVID-19. At the level of the study: Italy, Spain and the United States were the sources of the convalescent and acute COVID-19 samples.

This CDR3 region has 14 residues. Germline assignment: CDR1 SGHRS and CDR2 YFSETQ. V gave up 3 bases and J gave up 5 bases; unmatched junction bases: 2. The sample consisted of peripheral blood. The sequence was obtained from a woman between 40 and 50 years old who had recovered from COVID-19. This chain links TRBV5-1 with TRBJ2-3; 11 bases agree with TRBD2. The CDR3 coding sequence is TGCGCCAGCAGCTCCGGACTAGCGGGAGATACGCAGTATTTT. This codes for CASSSGLAGDTQYF.